The 24 T cell receptor beta chains in this list originate from one sample, sequenced in a study of CD8 T cells in Susac syndrome. With random hexamers, about 0.45 to 1 ug RNA was reverse transcribed. TCRdb recomputed calls from the immunoSEQ multiplex PCR reads with MiXCR, one row per CDR3 protein. Of 150,000 to 200,000 distinct CDR3 sequences in the sample, about 94% are singletons; the top ten hold just over 0.13%. The sample consisted of CD4+ T cells from PBMCs. These receptors were taken from a human donor in good health.

This rearrangement joins TRBV7-2 to TRBJ1-5, with no clear D. Between the trimmed V and J ends, which lost 1 base and 5 bases, there was a span of 9 bases. Germline-derived CDR1 and CDR2 are SGHTA and FQGNSA. This CDR3 region has 14 residues. CDR3 DNA sequence: TGTGCCAGCAGCTTAGGCGGGGAATATCAGCCCCAGCATTTT. Amino acid sequence: CASSLGGEYQPQHF.

This chain joins TRBV5-1 and TRBJ1-4, with D hard to call. Germline CDR1 reads SGHRS; CDR2 reads YFSETQ. This CDR3 spans 14 amino acids. V was pared by 4 bases and J by 8 bases, with 15 bases between. CDR3 residues: CASSRSTMREKLFF. The CDR3 DNA reads as TGCGCCAGCAGCCGTTCCACAATGAGGGAAAAACTGTTTTTT. Variable domain in full (rest from reference TRBV5-1 and TRBJ1-4): KAGVTQTPRYLIKTRGQQVTLSCSPISGHRSVSWYQQTPGQGLQFLFEYFSETQRNKGNFPGRFSGRQFSNSRSEMNVSTLELGDSALYLCASSRSTMREKLFFGSGTQLSVL.

V usage is TRBV3-1 and J usage is TRBJ1-1, with no clear D. Trimming removed 1 base from V and 8 bases from J, with 5 bases in between. Germline CDR1 is LGHDT and CDR2 is YNNKEL (reference sequence). This CDR3 has 11 amino acids. The CDR3 bases are TGTGCCAGCAGCCAAGTGGGGGAAGCTTTCTTT. It codes for CASSQVGEAFF.

The chain couples TRBV27 to TRBJ2-7; 9 bases are shared with TRBD1. Germline V lookup: CDR1 MNHEY, CDR2 SMNVEV (reference sequence). CDR3 length: 15 amino acids. The trim removed 8 bases at V and 2 bases at J, leaving 10 bases unmatched. CDR3 in amino acids: CASSSKGTGPYEQYF. The CDR3 coding sequence is TGTGCCAGCTCTTCAAAAGGGACAGGGCCCTACGAGCAGTACTTC.

The genes are TRBV5-1 and TRBJ1-4; 11 bases fit TRBD1. CDR3 length equals 14 residues. The germline V gene has CDR1 SGHRS and CDR2 YFSETQ. V gave up 3 bases and J gave up 8 bases; unmatched junction bases: 3. CDR3: CASSSDRGLEKLFF. The CDR3 DNA reads as TGCGCCAGCAGCTCGGACAGGGGGCTGGAAAAACTGTTTTTT. Supplemented by reference TRBV5-1 and TRBJ1-4, the full variable domain reads KAGVTQTPRYLIKTRGQQVTLSCSPISGHRSVSWYQQTPGQGLQFLFEYFSETQRNKGNFPGRFSGRQFSNSRSEMNVSTLELGDSALYLCASSSDRGLEKLFFGSGTQLSVL.

This rearrangement joins TRBV20-1 to TRBJ2-7; D might be TRBD1 or TRBD2, each matching 5 bases. The V gene's germline CDR1 is DFQATT and CDR2 SNEGSKA (reference sequence). The CDR3 has 14 residues. Trimming removed 0 bases from V and 10 bases from J, with 19 bases in between. CDR3 protein: CSARDLGAGILQYF. CDR3 DNA: TGCAGTGCTAGAGATCTCGGGGCAGGGATACTTCAGTACTTC.

The chain combines TRBV6-5 with TRBJ1-5; 7 nucleotides align to TRBD1. Germline CDR1 and CDR2: MNHEY and SVGAGI. Trimming cost V 2 bases and J 9 bases; bases outside gene matches: 7. The CDR3 length is 14 residues. The CDR3 DNA sequence: TGTGCCAGCAGTTACACTCAGGGGGGACGGCCCCAGCATTTT. Translated: CASSYTQGGRPQHF.

The rearrangement links TRBV20-1 to TRBJ2-7; unclear D gene. This CDR3 has 15 residues. V was pared by 5 bases and J by 0 bases, with 17 bases between. The germline CDR1 and CDR2 sequences are DFQATT and SNEGSKA (reference sequence). In DNA form, the CDR3 reads TGCAGTGCTCTTAGGACCTCACTTAACTCCTACGAGCAGTACTTC. Protein sequence: CSALRTSLNSYEQYF.

The genes are TRBV3-1 and TRBJ1-2; D call uncertain. V shed 0 bases and J shed 4 bases, with 6 bases lying between them. The germline V gene encodes CDR1 LGHDT and CDR2 YNNKEL (reference sequence). The CDR3 length is 13 residues. The CDR3 protein is CASSQEEVYGYTF. In nucleotides, the CDR3 is TGTGCCAGCAGCCAAGAGGAGGTCTATGGCTACACCTTC.

CDR3 region: CASTLDKYQPQHF. As DNA, the CDR3 is TGCGCCAGCACCCTTGACAAATATCAGCCCCAGCATTTT. The chain links TRBV10-2 to TRBJ1-5, with D uncertain. Trimming pared 7 bases from V and 5 bases from J, leaving 12 bases between. Per the germline V gene, CDR1 is WSHSY and CDR2 is SAAADI. This CDR3 region has 13 residues.

The chain has TRBV7-3 and TRBJ1-1; 7 nucleotides line up with TRBD1. J gave up 3 bases and V 5 bases, and 9 bases lay outside the gene matches. This CDR3 spans 15 amino acids. CDR1 and CDR2 (germline): SGHTA, FQGTGA. The CDR3 nucleotides read TGTGCCAGCAGCACGTCAGGGGGAGGATACACTGAAGCTTTCTTT. Protein product: CASSTSGGGYTEAFF.

This chain connects TRBV10-3 to TRBJ1-2; D is perhaps TRBD1 (6 bases). The CDR3 contains 13 residues. Germline lookup yields CDR1 ENHRY and CDR2 SYGVKD. Trimming cost V 6 bases and J 2 bases, with 10 bases left between them. The CDR3 here is CAISFGQNYGYTF. DNA for the CDR3: TGTGCCATCAGCTTCGGACAGAACTATGGCTACACCTTC.

The CDR3 here is CASSPPTGGQETQYF. The CDR3 region has the DNA TGTGCCAGCAGCCCCCCGACGGGGGGGCAAGAGACCCAGTACTTC. The chain carries TRBV4-2 and TRBJ2-5; 8 bases map to TRBD2. J lost 2 bases, V lost 4 bases, and 6 bases had no gene match. Germline CDR1 is LGHNA and CDR2 is YNFKEQ. This CDR3 has 15 residues.

The CDR3 region is CASSQGEGNQPQHF. CDR3 in DNA: TGTGCCAGCAGCCAAGGGGAGGGCAATCAGCCCCAGCATTTT. The chain employs TRBV3-1 and TRBJ1-5; D is ambiguous. Trimming removed 1 base at V and 2 bases at J, with 6 bases between. Germline V gene data show CDR1 as LGHDT and CDR2 as YNNKEL (reference sequence). This CDR3 is 14 amino acids long.

The CDR3 sequence is CASSPPGVTYNEQFF. DNA of the CDR3: TGTGCCAGCAGCCCCCCGGGTGTCACCTACAATGAGCAGTTCTTC. The genes are TRBV5-6 and TRBJ2-1, with D unclear. Germline lookup yields CDR1 SGHDT and CDR2 YYEEEE. The ends were cut back, 4 bases at V and 2 bases at J, with 13 bases in the middle. This CDR3 contains 15 residues.

The chain combines TRBV20-1 with TRBJ1-1; a possible D gene is TRBD1 (5 bases). The CDR3 is made up of 16 amino acids. Per the germline V gene, CDR1 is DFQATT and CDR2 is SNEGSKA (reference sequence). V lost 0 bases, J lost 0 bases, and 14 bases lay in between. This CDR3 reads CSARDQGPRLNTEAFF. The CDR3 DNA reads as TGCAGTGCTAGAGATCAGGGACCGCGTTTGAACACTGAAGCTTTCTTT.

The chain employs TRBV13 and TRBJ1-2, with TRBD1 matching over 8 bases. Germline assignment: CDR1 PRHDT and CDR2 FYEKMQ (reference sequence). The V gene end was trimmed by 4 bases and the J gene end by 5 bases; junction bases not matched to a gene: 6. This CDR3 contains 14 residues. The CDR3 protein is CASSSLRTGYGYTF. For the CDR3, the DNA is TGTGCCAGCAGCTCTCTTAGGACAGGGTATGGCTACACCTTC.

This sequence joins TRBV3-1 and TRBJ1-5; maybe TRBD1 (5 bases). Trimming removed 4 bases from V and 5 bases from J, with 12 bases in between. The germline gives CDR1 LGHDT, CDR2 YNNKEL (reference sequence). The CDR3 is 14 amino acids. This chain's CDR3 is CASSRGGEYQPQHF. The CDR3 DNA reads TGTGCCAGCAGCCGAGGAGGGGAGTATCAGCCCCAGCATTTT.

The V gene is TRBV7-2, the J gene TRBJ2-2; D ambiguous. The CDR3 sequence is 12 residues long. Germline V gives CDR1 SGHTA, CDR2 FQGNSA. The V end was cut by 4 bases, the J end by 8 bases, with 8 bases between. CDR3 sequence (DNA): TGTGCCAGCAGCTATCCCGCGGGGGAGCTGTTTTTT. Encoded protein: CASSYPAGELFF. The entire variable domain, with the rest obtained from reference TRBV7-2 and TRBJ2-2, is as follows: GAGVSQSPSNKVTEKGKDVELRCDPISGHTALYWYRQSLGQGLEFLIYFQGNSAPDKSGLPSDRFSAERTGGSVSTLTIQRTQQEDSAVYLCASSYPAGELFFGEGSRLTVL.

This chain links TRBV7-2 with TRBJ2-1; 15 positions agree with TRBD2. There are 17 residues in the CDR3. The junction had 11 bases not matched to a gene; V was cut back by 5 bases and J by 9 bases. CDR1 SGHTA and CDR2 FQGNSA come from the germline V gene. For the CDR3, the DNA is TGTGCCAGCAGCCCACCGGGACTAGCGGGGGGAATCGGTGAGCAGTTCTTC. It translates to CASSPPGLAGGIGEQFF.

The chain is built from TRBV29-1 and TRBJ2-7; D unclear. Germline V lookup: CDR1 SQVTM, CDR2 ANQGSEA. V gave up 5 bases and J gave up 2 bases, with 10 bases separating them. This CDR3 comprises 12 residues. The CDR3, as DNA: TGCAGCGTTCGCCCAGGCGCCTACGAGCAGTACTTC. It encodes CSVRPGAYEQYF.

V usage is TRBV12-3 or TRBV12-4 and J usage is TRBJ1-5, with 7 bases matching TRBD1. This CDR3 has 11 residues. The junction had 3 bases not matched to a gene; V was cut back by 6 bases and J by 10 bases. DNA of the CDR3: TGTGCCAGCAGACGACAGGGTCCCCAGCATTTT. Its translation is CASRRQGPQHF.

This chain links TRBV18 with TRBJ1-1, with TRBD1 as a possible D gene (6 bases). The CDR3 consists of 14 residues. V lost 3 bases and J lost 4, with 12 bases in between. CDR1 is KGHSH and CDR2 is LQKENI in the germline V gene. The CDR3 DNA reads TGTGCCAGCTCACCTTCCGGACAGTCCACTGAAGCTTTCTTT. Its translation is CASSPSGQSTEAFF.

This rearrangement joins TRBV12-5 to TRBJ1-1; D is ambiguous. Germline V gene sequence: CDR1 LGHNT, CDR2 FRNRAP. The germline V and J ends were trimmed by 0 bases and 4 bases, with 15 bases remaining between them. The CDR3 loop spans 16 amino acids. CDR3 bases: TGTGCTAGTGGTTTGGTATTGGCTGCTGAGGTCACTGAAGCTTTCTTT. This translates into CASGLVLAAEVTEAFF.